Each of the 7 T cell receptor beta chains below was sequenced from the same sample in a study of blood T cell repertoires in COVID-19. The protocol was immunoSEQ multiplex PCR, while the TCRdb copy is restricted to in-frame clones and leaves out a portion. The data hold about 180,000 clones, with approximately 83% observed a single time. The sequencing sample was made of peripheral blood. The receptor set was obtained from a man between 60 and 75 years old with acute or convalescent COVID-19.

The V gene is TRBV5-6, the J gene TRBJ2-7, with TRBD2 matching over 9 bases. The CDR3 extends over 14 amino acids. The J segment lost 4 bases and the V segment lost 4 bases, leaving 6 bases of the junction unmatched. CDR1 is SGHDT, CDR2 YYEEEE, per germline. CDR3 sequence: CASSLAGGMYEQYF. CDR3 bases: TGTGCCAGCAGCCTTGCGGGAGGGATGTACGAGCAGTACTTC.

This clone was seen only a few times. The rearrangement joins TRBV6-6 to TRBJ2-3, with D unclear. Trimming removed 6 bases from V and 2 bases from J, with 18 bases in between. The CDR3 is 16 residues long. Germline CDR1 reads MNHNY; CDR2 reads SVGAGI (reference sequence). The CDR3 nucleotides read TGTGCCAGCAGGCTAACCGCGCCTCTGTTCACAGATACGCAGTATTTT. Protein: CASRLTAPLFTDTQYF.

The chain recombines TRBV9 with TRBJ2-2, with D unresolved. The V and J ends lost 0 bases and 6 bases respectively, with 15 bases between them. The germline V gene encodes CDR1 SGDLS and CDR2 YYNGEE. This CDR3 has 16 residues. The CDR3 coding sequence is TGTGCCAGCAGCGTAGGGCAGGAACTCTTTCCCGGGGAGCTGTTTTTT. It encodes CASSVGQELFPGELFF.

The rearrangement links TRBV6-2 or TRBV6-3 to TRBJ1-2, with a possible D match to TRBD1 (6 bases). The CDR3 consists of 13 residues. Germline lookup yields CDR1 MNHEY and CDR2 SVGEGT. V was shortened by 2 bases and J by 14 bases, with 18 bases between the two germline ends. The CDR3 protein is CASSYLGDIIRTF. CDR3 sequence (DNA): TGTGCCAGCAGTTACCTCGGGGACATAATAAGAACCTTC.

This clone was recorded only once. The V call is TRBV28, the J call TRBJ1-5, with 7 bases fitting TRBD1. This CDR3 has 17 residues. Germline-derived CDR1 and CDR2 are MDHEN and SYDVKM. The trim removed 5 bases at V and 2 bases at J, leaving 12 bases unmatched. The CDR3 sequence: CASSGQVLLLGNQPQHF. For the CDR3, the DNA is TGTGCCAGCAGTGGACAGGTCCTCCTCCTTGGCAATCAGCCCCAGCATTTT.

The chain combines TRBV11-2 with TRBJ2-5, with D possibly TRBD1 on 5 matching bases. V was shortened by 0 bases and J by 5 bases, with 10 bases between the two germline ends. The CDR3 contains 14 residues. Germline CDR1 SGHAT, CDR2 FQNNGV. CDR3 sequence: CASSLDSGKETQYF. The DNA of the CDR3 is TGTGCCAGCAGCTTAGACTCAGGGAAGGAGACCCAGTACTTC.

This chain uses TRBV10-3 with TRBJ2-7; TRBD2 aligns across 7 bases. Trimming took 3 bases from V and 3 from J; bases not matched to a gene: 5. This CDR3 is built from 14 residues. Looked up from germline, CDR1 is ENHRY and CDR2 is SYGVKD. The DNA for the CDR3 is TGTGCCATCAGTGACGGCCGCGGGAGCTACGAGCAGTACTTC. Translation gives CAISDGRGSYEQYF.